This TCR beta chain was identified during a study of cytomegalovirus exposure and HLA in healthy donors. Study background: Inside one of the first data releases sat some 93 million unique TCRs taken from HLA-typed donors. Study-level findings and limits: Another analysis was done later, and it associated around 17,000 TCR beta sequences with HLA alleles at 0.05 false discovery rate. Certain indistinguishable V segments, among them TRBV6-2 and TRBV6-3, were excluded.

PCR primers comprised 60 Vbeta and 13 Jbeta primers. Method: immunoSEQ multiplex PCR; TCRdb's copy keeps in-frame clones and lacks some. The sample consists of 100,000 to 150,000 clones, approximately 10% of them appearing once. This CDR3 region has 12 residues. Germline assignment: CDR1 LNHNV and CDR2 YYDKDF (reference sequence). V lost 5 bases to trimming and J lost 6 bases, with 11 bases between them. This clone was detected only a few times. Its target is not known. Source material: PBMCs. This chain joins TRBV15 and TRBJ2-7, with unresolved D. The receptor was derived from a woman under 30 in good health and CMV-seropositive. This chain's CDR3 is CATSSVQPEQYF. The CDR3 DNA reads TGTGCCACCAGCTCAGTCCAACCCGAGCAGTACTTC.